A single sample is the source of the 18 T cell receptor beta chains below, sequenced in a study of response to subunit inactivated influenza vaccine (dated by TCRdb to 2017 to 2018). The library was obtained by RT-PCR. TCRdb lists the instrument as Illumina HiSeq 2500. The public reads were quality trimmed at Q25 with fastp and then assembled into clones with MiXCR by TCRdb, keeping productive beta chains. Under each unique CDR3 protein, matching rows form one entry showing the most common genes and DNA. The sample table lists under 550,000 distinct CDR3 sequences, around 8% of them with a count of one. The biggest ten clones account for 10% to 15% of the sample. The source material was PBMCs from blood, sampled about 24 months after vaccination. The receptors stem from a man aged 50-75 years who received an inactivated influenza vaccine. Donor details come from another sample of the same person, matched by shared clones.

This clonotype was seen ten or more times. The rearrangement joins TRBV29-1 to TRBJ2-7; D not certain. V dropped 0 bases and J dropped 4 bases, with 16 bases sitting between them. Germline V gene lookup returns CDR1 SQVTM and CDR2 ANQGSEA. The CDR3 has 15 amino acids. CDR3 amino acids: CSVEEKGSRRYEQYF. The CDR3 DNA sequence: TGCAGCGTTGAAGAGAAGGGTTCCCGAAGATACGAGCAGTACTTC.

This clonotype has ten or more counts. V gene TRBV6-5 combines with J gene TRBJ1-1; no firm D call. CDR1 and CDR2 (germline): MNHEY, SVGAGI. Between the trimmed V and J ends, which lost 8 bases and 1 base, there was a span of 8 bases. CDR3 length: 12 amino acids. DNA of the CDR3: TGTGCCAGCGGGCAAGGGAACACTGAAGCTTTCTTT. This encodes CASGQGNTEAFF.

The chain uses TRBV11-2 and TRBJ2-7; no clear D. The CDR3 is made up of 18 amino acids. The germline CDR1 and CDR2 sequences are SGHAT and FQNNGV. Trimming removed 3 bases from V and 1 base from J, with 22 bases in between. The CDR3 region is CASSFKIRSIDPSYEQYF. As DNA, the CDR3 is TGTGCCAGCAGCTTCAAGATAAGGAGCATCGACCCTTCCTACGAGCAGTACTTC.

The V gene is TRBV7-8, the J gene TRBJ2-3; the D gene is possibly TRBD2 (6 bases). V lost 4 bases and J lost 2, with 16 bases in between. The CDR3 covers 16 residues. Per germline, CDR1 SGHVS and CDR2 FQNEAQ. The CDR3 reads CASSYAHGRDTDTQYF. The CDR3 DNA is TGTGCCAGCAGCTACGCCCACGGGAGAGACACAGATACGCAGTATTTT.

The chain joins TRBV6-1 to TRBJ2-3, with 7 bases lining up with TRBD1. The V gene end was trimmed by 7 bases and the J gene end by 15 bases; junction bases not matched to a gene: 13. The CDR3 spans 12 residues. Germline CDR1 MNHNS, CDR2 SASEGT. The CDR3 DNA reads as TGTGCCAGCAACTTCGGGGACAGCCCTCGTTATTTT. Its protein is CASNFGDSPRYF.

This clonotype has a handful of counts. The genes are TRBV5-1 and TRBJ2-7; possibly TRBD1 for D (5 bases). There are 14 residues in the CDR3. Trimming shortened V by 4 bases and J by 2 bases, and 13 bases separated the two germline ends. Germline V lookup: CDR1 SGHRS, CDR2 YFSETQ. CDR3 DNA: TGCGCCAGCAGCCCGGACATGCCTCCCTACGAGCAGTACTTC. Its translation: CASSPDMPPYEQYF.

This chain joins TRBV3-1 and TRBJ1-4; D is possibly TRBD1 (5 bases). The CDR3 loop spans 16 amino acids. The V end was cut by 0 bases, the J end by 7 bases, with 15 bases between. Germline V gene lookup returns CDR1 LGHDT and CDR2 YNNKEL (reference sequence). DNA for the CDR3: TGTGCCAGCAGCCAAGATATCGGGGGAAGGAGTGAAAAACTGTTTTTT. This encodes CASSQDIGGRSEKLFF. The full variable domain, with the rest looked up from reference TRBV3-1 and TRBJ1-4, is DTAVSQTPKYLVTQMGNDKSIKCEQNLGHDTMYWYKQDSKKFLKIMFSYNNKELIINETVPNRFSPKSPDKAHLNLHINSLELGDSAVYFCASSQDIGGRSEKLFFGSGTQLSVL.

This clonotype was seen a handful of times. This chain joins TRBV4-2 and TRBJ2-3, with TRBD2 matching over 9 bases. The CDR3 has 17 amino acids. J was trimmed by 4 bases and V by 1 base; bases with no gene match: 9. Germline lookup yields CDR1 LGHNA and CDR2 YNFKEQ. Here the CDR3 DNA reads TGTGCCAGCAGCCAAGTTGCGAGTCCTAGCGGGGCAGATACGCAGTATTTT. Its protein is CASSQVASPSGADTQYF.

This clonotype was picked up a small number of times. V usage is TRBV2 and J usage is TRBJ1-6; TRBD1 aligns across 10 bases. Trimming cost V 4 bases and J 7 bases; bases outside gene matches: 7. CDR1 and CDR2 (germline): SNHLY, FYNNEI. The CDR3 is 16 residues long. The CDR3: CASSVRRGQGNSPLHF. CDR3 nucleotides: TGTGCCAGCAGTGTACGTAGGGGACAGGGGAATTCACCCCTCCACTTT.

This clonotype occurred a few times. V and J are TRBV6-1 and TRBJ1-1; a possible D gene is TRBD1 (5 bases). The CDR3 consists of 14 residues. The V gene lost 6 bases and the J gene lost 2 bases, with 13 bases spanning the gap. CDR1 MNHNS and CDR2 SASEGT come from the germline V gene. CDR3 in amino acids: CASRGRATNTEAFF. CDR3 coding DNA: TGTGCCAGCAGAGGCAGGGCGACAAACACTGAAGCTTTCTTT.

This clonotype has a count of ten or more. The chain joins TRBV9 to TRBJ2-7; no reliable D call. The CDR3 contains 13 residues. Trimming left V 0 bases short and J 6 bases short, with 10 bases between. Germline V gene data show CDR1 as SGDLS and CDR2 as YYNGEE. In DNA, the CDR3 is TGTGCCAGCAGCGTAGGTCCAGGATCCGAGCAGTACTTC. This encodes CASSVGPGSEQYF.

The CDR3 DNA reads as TGTGCCAGCAGCTCCAGGGGACGGATCCACGAGCAGTACTTC. It yields the protein CASSSRGRIHEQYF. V gene TRBV11-2 combines with J gene TRBJ2-7, with a weak D call TRBD1 (6 bases). V was trimmed by 4 bases and J by 5 bases, leaving 15 bases between them. The CDR3 length is 14 residues. CDR1 is SGHAT and CDR2 is FQNNGV in the germline V gene.

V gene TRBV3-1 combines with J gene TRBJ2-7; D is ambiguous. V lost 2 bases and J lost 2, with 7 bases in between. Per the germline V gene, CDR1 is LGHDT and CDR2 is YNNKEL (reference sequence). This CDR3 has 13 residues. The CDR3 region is CASSQYPTYEQYF. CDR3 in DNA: TGTGCCAGCAGCCAATACCCCACCTACGAGCAGTACTTC.

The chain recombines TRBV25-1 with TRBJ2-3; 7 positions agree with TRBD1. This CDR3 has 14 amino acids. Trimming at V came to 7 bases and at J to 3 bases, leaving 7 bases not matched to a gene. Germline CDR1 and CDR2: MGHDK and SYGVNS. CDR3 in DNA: TGTGCCAGCATTCGGGACAGTACTACAGATACGCAGTATTTT. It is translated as CASIRDSTTDTQYF.

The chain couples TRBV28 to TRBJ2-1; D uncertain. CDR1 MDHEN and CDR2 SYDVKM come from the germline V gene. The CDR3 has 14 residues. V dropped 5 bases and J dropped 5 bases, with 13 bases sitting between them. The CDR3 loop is CASSDKAINNEQFF. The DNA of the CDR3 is TGTGCCAGCAGTGACAAGGCCATAAACAATGAGCAGTTCTTC.

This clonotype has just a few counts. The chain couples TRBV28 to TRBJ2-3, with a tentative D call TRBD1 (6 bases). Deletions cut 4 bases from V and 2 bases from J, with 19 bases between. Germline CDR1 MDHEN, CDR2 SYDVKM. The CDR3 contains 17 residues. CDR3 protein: CASSSESPGTFTDTQYF. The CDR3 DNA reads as TGTGCCAGCAGTTCCGAATCCCCTGGGACATTCACAGATACGCAGTATTTT.

CDR3 in amino acids: CSARDGTFNTGELFF. In DNA form, the CDR3 reads TGCAGTGCTAGAGATGGGACTTTTAACACCGGGGAGCTGTTTTTT. The chain couples TRBV20-1 to TRBJ2-2; maybe TRBD2 (6 bases). V lost 0 bases and J 2 bases, leaving 10 bases between the germline ends. The CDR3 covers 15 residues. Per the germline V gene, CDR1 is DFQATT and CDR2 is SNEGSKA (reference sequence).

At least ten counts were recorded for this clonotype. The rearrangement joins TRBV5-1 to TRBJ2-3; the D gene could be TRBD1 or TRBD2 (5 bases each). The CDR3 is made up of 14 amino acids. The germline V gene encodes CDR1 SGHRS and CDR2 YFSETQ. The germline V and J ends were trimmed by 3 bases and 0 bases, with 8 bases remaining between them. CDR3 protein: CASSSRDSTDTQYF. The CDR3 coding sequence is TGCGCCAGCAGCTCCCGGGACAGCACAGATACGCAGTATTTT.